These 2 T cell receptor beta chains were sequenced from one sample in a study of T cells in Graves' hyperthyroidism and ophthalmopathy. Amplified regions were TCR beta CDR3 sequences from RNA transcripts. First-round RT-PCR with HTBI primers amplified the TCR CDR3 region. MiXCR, applied by TCRdb to the multiplex PCR reads, yields one record per CDR3 protein. The sample lists 470,000 or so distinct CDR3 sequences; about 20% were seen once. Sequenced input: blood. The receptors here all came from a young man with Graves' hyperthyroidism.

This clonotype was found many times. V usage is TRBV20-1 and J usage is TRBJ1-2; 7 nucleotides line up with TRBD1. Germline assignment: CDR1 DFQATT and CDR2 SNEGSKA (reference sequence). The CDR3 contains 13 residues. J gave up 8 bases and V 3 bases, and 9 bases lay outside the gene matches. This chain's CDR3 is CSASQDRAGGYTF. CDR3 coding DNA: TGCAGTGCTAGCCAAGACAGGGCAGGCGGCTACACCTTC.

At least ten counts were recorded for this clonotype. The chain carries TRBV30 and TRBJ1-2, with a possible D match to TRBD1 (5 bases). Germline CDR1 GTSNPN, CDR2 SVGIG (reference sequence). CDR3 length: 13 residues. V was cut by 3 bases and J by 4 bases, with 12 bases left in between. The CDR3 DNA reads TGTGCCTGGAGGAGAGGGGAAAGCTATGGCTACACCTTC. It specifies CAWRRGESYGYTF.